The following is a T cell receptor beta chain sequence with its context. Its antigen is not known. These data belong to a study of graft-versus-host responses after intestinal transplantation. Whole-study context: Each patient got anti-thymocyte globulin induction, then tacrolimus and steroids for about 3 years.

The CDR3 is 15 amino acids. Trimming removed 3 bases from V and 10 bases from J; junction bases left unmatched: 9. CDR1 SGHNT and CDR2 YYREEE come from the germline V gene (reference sequence). Only in-frame clones appear in the TCRdb table, and some are missing; sequencing was by immunoSEQ multiplex PCR. This sample carries around 67,000 clones, over 75% of them seen once, and the ten largest clones take 0.39%. The chain links TRBV5-4 to TRBJ2-1; 11 nucleotides line up with TRBD1. The sample consisted of unstimulated CD4+ T cells sorted from spleen or lymph node cells, taken before transplant. The sequence came from a human donor who was the organ donor for an intestinal transplant. CDR3 amino acids: CASSSAGQGGWEQFF. DNA of the CDR3: TGTGCCAGCAGCTCGGCGGGACAGGGGGGGTGGGAGCAGTTCTTC. Full variable domain (remainder filled in from reference TRBV5-4 and TRBJ2-1): ETGVTQSPTHLIKTRGQQVTLRCSSQSGHNTVSWYQQALGQGPQFIFQYYREEENGRGNFPPRFSGLQFPNYSSELNVNALELDDSALYLCASSSAGQGGWEQFFGPGTRLTVL.